The next 25 T cell receptor beta chains were all read from a single sample in a study of monozygotic twins with inflammatory bowel disease (dated by TCRdb to about 2019). Receptor amplification or capture employed 5' RACE. This sample was sequenced with an Illumina HiSeq 2500. Each entry corresponds to one CDR3 protein sequence from reads that TCRdb reprocessed, and DNA is not given. The table held for this sample gives about 440,000 distinct CDR3 sequences. Together, the top ten hold about 2.3% of the sample. Sequencing was done on a sample of blood. The origin of the receptors is a human donor with ulcerative colitis or Crohn's disease, or a healthy co-twin of an affected twin (not recorded which).

This chain joins TRBV9 and TRBJ2-3; no DNA is available, so the TRBD2 call from TCRdb remains unchecked. This CDR3 is built from 15 residues. Germline assignment: CDR1 SGDLS and CDR2 YYNGEE. The CDR3: CASSDGTSALDTQYF.

The chain carries TRBV6-2 or TRBV6-3 and TRBJ1-1. Per germline, CDR1 MNHEY and CDR2 SVGEGT. The CDR3 extends over 12 amino acids. The CDR3 spells CASSRADTEAFF.

This rearrangement joins TRBV7-2 to TRBJ2-7; TCRdb selects TRBD1, and the lack of DNA leaves this call unchecked. Germline-derived CDR1 and CDR2 are SGHTA and FQGNSA. The CDR3 length is 13 residues. The CDR3 loop reads CASSLGRASEQYF. Looking up the rest from reference TRBV7-2 and TRBJ2-7 gives the full variable domain: GAGVSQSPSNKVTEKGKDVELRCDPISGHTALYWYRQSLGQGLEFLIYFQGNSAPDKSGLPSDRFSAERTGGSVSTLTIQRTQQEDSAVYLCASSLGRASEQYFGPGTRLTVT.

V is TRBV7-9 and J is TRBJ1-4. The CDR3 runs to 14 residues. Looked up from germline, CDR1 is SEHNR and CDR2 is FQNEAQ (reference sequence). CDR3 residues: CASSLWTLDEKLFF.

The V and J genes are TRBV10-3 and TRBJ2-1; TCRdb selects TRBD2, and the lack of DNA leaves this call unchecked. CDR3 length: 15 residues. Germline-derived CDR1 and CDR2 are ENHRY and SYGVKD. CDR3 sequence reads: CAITPTSASGNEQFF.

The chain couples TRBV18 to TRBJ2-3. This CDR3 contains 12 residues. Germline-derived CDR1 and CDR2 are KGHSH and LQKENI. CDR3 sequence: CASSPEQDTQYF.

The V call is TRBV7-9, the J call TRBJ1-5; TCRdb's assignment of TRBD1 cannot be checked, as there is no DNA. The V gene's germline CDR1 is SEHNR and CDR2 FQNEAQ (reference sequence). The CDR3 consists of 14 residues. CDR3 in amino acids: CASSMTAGNQPQHF.

The chain carries TRBV19 and TRBJ1-1; TCRdb picks TRBD1, but there is no DNA to check that call. Germline V gene lookup returns CDR1 LNHDA and CDR2 SQIVND (reference sequence). The length of the CDR3 is 17 residues. CDR3 in amino acids: CASSPLTPGQGRAEAFF.

V and J are TRBV6-6 and TRBJ2-7; TCRdb reports TRBD1, a call that lacks DNA to check it against. Germline assignment: CDR1 MNHNY and CDR2 SVGAGI (reference sequence). The CDR3 runs to 12 residues. The CDR3 spells CASSFTGDEQYF.

J is TRBJ1-6 and V is TRBV6-1; TCRdb lists TRBD1, though no DNA is available to test this call. CDR1 and CDR2 (germline): MNHNS, SASEGT. CDR3 length: 15 residues. CDR3 sequence: CASTPDRAYNSPLHF.

The chain combines TRBV7-2 with TRBJ1-2. The CDR3 totals 12 residues. Germline CDR1 is SGHTA and CDR2 is FQGNSA. The CDR3 is CASSFGNYGYTF.

This chain connects TRBV7-9 to TRBJ2-1; there is no DNA to check the TCRdb D call of TRBD2. The germline CDR1 and CDR2 sequences are SEHNR and FQNEAQ (reference sequence). The CDR3 has 14 residues. CDR3 amino acids: CASSSSRDFYEQFF.

The chain's CDR3 is CSVAKTGGLNEQFF. V is TRBV29-1 and J is TRBJ2-1; the D gene TCRdb calls, TRBD1, cannot be checked with no DNA. The CDR3 is made up of 14 amino acids. The germline V gene has CDR1 SQVTM and CDR2 ANQGSEA.

The chain carries TRBV7-2 and TRBJ2-7; no DNA is available, so the TRBD2 call from TCRdb remains unchecked. The germline V gene encodes CDR1 SGHTA and CDR2 FQGNSA. The CDR3 contains 16 residues. CDR3 sequence reads: CASSPVAGGVKNEQYF.

The chain uses TRBV18 and TRBJ2-1. The V gene's germline CDR1 is KGHSH and CDR2 LQKENI. CDR3 length: 17 residues. The CDR3 is CASSPPNSADSYNEQFF.

CDR3 region: CASSSVGTTGNEQFF. This sequence joins TRBV7-2 and TRBJ2-1; TCRdb outputs TRBD1, but without DNA this stays unchecked. Looked up from germline, CDR1 is SGHTA and CDR2 is FQGNSA. This CDR3 has 15 amino acids.

The genes are TRBV20-1 and TRBJ2-2; TCRdb returns TRBD1, unconfirmable since there is no DNA. The CDR3 spans 16 residues. The germline V gene has CDR1 DFQATT and CDR2 SNEGSKA (reference sequence). The CDR3 reads CSAPRWDRVNTGELFF.

The gene calls are TRBV3-1 and TRBJ1-2; checking the TCRdb D call of TRBD1 is not possible without DNA. CDR1 is LGHDT, CDR2 YNNKEL, per germline (reference sequence). The CDR3 is made up of 15 amino acids. CDR3 amino acids: CASSQGQGTNYGYTF.

This chain connects TRBV27 to TRBJ1-6; TCRdb proposes TRBD1, but this gene call is untestable without DNA. Germline V lookup: CDR1 MNHEY, CDR2 SMNVEV (reference sequence). This CDR3 contains 13 residues. This chain's CDR3 is CASSGRVGSPLHF.

This rearrangement joins TRBV12-3 or TRBV12-4 to TRBJ1-3. This CDR3 region has 12 residues. The CDR3: CASTRGGNTIYF.

The V call is TRBV30, the J call TRBJ1-2. The CDR3 length is 12 residues. Per the germline V gene, CDR1 is GTSNPN and CDR2 is SVGIG (reference sequence). The CDR3 spells CAGVSRDYGYTF.

The rearrangement uses TRBV19 and TRBJ2-2; without DNA, the TCRdb call of TRBD1 cannot be checked. The CDR3 runs to 15 residues. The germline CDR1 and CDR2 sequences are LNHDA and SQIVND (reference sequence). This CDR3 is CASSNQGEGTGELFF.

The chain joins TRBV9 to TRBJ2-2; there is no DNA to check the TCRdb D call of TRBD2. This CDR3 contains 18 residues. CDR1 is SGDLS and CDR2 is YYNGEE in the germline V gene. CDR3 in amino acids: CASSVVGFSGGNTGELFF. Complete variable domain (other parts from reference TRBV9 and TRBJ2-2): DSGVTQTPKHLITATGQRVTLRCSPRSGDLSVYWYQQSLDQGLQFLIQYYNGEERAKGNILERFSAQQFPDLHSELNLSSLELGDSALYFCASSVVGFSGGNTGELFFGEGSRLTVL.

This chain uses TRBV12-3 or TRBV12-4 with TRBJ2-2. CDR3 size: 14 residues. The CDR3 is CACRKGRNTGELFF.

The V and J genes are TRBV15 and TRBJ1-2; TCRdb's D call of TRBD1 is untestable without DNA. Germline values: CDR1 LNHNV, CDR2 YYDKDF (reference sequence). The CDR3 has 13 amino acids. This chain's CDR3 is CATSRAQSTGYTF.